These T cell receptor beta chains were read from a single sample in a study of T cell repertoires in cytomegalovirus infection. A single record per CDR3 protein comes from TCRdb applying MiXCR to the reads. This sample has over 100,000 distinct CDR3 sequences; about 30% occur once, and the top ten carry around 80%. No antigens are known for them. The source was CD8+ T cells from cultured PBMCs, collected from culture after CMV antigen stimulation. All receptors come from a human donor in good health (CMV status not recorded). Some clones in this sample may be carry-over from other donors' samples. The conserved cysteine and the conserved F or W are not part of the CDR3 here.

SAPTRGPLDTEAF	TRBV20-1	TRBJ1-1
ASRTLAGTFKNIQH	TRBV5-1	TRBJ2-4
ASSSGGAGETQY	TRBV12-3/TRBV12-4	TRBJ2-5
ASSFLTGQDETQY	TRBV7-8	TRBJ2-5
ASSYSKAGELF	TRBV6-5	TRBJ2-2
ASSLVDPGYGYT	TRBV5-1	TRBJ1-2
ASSFAGGPPDTQY	TRBV7-2	TRBJ2-3
SARGQGLNYGYT	TRBV20-1	TRBJ1-2
ATGDTTYEQY	TRBV28	TRBJ2-7
ASSLASGSTEAF	TRBV12-3/TRBV12-4	TRBJ1-1
ATSRHGSDTEAF	TRBV15	TRBJ1-1
ASSPLGGETQY	TRBV7-6	TRBJ2-5
ATRRGASSYNEQF	TRBV28	TRBJ2-1
ASSPVPINEQF	TRBV5-4	TRBJ2-1
AIGGSLPYEQY	TRBV7-2	TRBJ2-7
ASSRDGQGVRYGYT	TRBV5-4	TRBJ1-2
ASSLRFGEQQY	TRBV7-9	TRBJ2-7
ASSLSPGQGTTGYT	TRBV7-6	TRBJ1-2
SARDTERGQPQL	TRBV20-1	TRBJ1-5
ASTNAGTGYTEAF	TRBV5-8	TRBJ1-1
ASNKKGLAGYNEQF	TRBV27	TRBJ2-1
ASSDDRVNTEAF	TRBV5-5	TRBJ1-1
ASSPMTGAYEQY	TRBV5-4	TRBJ2-7
ASSLGLPQFSYNEQF	TRBV7-8	TRBJ2-1
SVGGGRYTDTQY	TRBV29-1	TRBJ2-3
ASRPGQDLNTEAF	TRBV6-6	TRBJ1-1
ASSPRQGDLAKNIQY	TRBV23-1	TRBJ2-4
ASSPGTLSYEQY	TRBV19	TRBJ2-7
ASSSGQGAGQETQY	TRBV28	TRBJ2-5
ASSYSTPSVNEQF	TRBV6-2/TRBV6-3	TRBJ2-1
ASSLVRWQGTSYEQY	TRBV7-8	TRBJ2-7
ASSQASDSTKEQF	TRBV4-1	TRBJ2-1
ASSVAASSTDTQY	TRBV6-6	TRBJ2-3
ASSSGESAF	TRBV7-9	TRBJ1-1
ASSFGGTEAF	TRBV12-3/TRBV12-4	TRBJ1-1
ASSLGLAGAASTDTQY	TRBV28	TRBJ2-3
ASSLGGTDPNYGYT	TRBV7-6	TRBJ1-2
ATSRDIGSNQPQH	TRBV15	TRBJ1-5
AIRGEGPDTQY	TRBV10-3	TRBJ2-3